This T cell receptor beta chain was identified in a study of cytomegalovirus exposure and HLA in healthy donors. Findings and limits, study-wide: Later analysis revealed greater clonal expansion in HLA-associated TCR beta chains than in equally common others.

Germline CDR1 and CDR2: ENHRY and SYGVKD. The CDR3 runs 14 residues. V gave up 4 bases and J gave up 4 bases; unmatched junction bases: 7. PCR involved 60 Vbeta and 13 Jbeta primers. Profiling relied on immunoSEQ multiplex PCR, and the TCRdb table lists in-frame clones only, not all of them. The table gives 100,000 to 150,000 clones; the top ten clones make up approximately 2% of it. A word on this clone: The antigen remains undetermined.

The chain uses TRBV10-3 and TRBJ2-7, with 7 positions matching TRBD2. Material: PBMCs. The clonotype comes from a middle-aged man in good health and CMV-seronegative. CDR3 sequence reads: CAISGTGGGYEQYF. The CDR3 bases are TGTGCCATCAGTGGGACCGGGGGAGGGTACGAGCAGTACTTC.